This T cell receptor beta chain was documented in a study of OX40 agonist ivuxolimab in advanced cancers. Study information: Subjects had a mean age of about 65 years, with a range of 23 to 79; roughly 80% were male.

Worth noting for this clone: The antigen is unknown.

CDR1 is SGHTA, CDR2 FQGNSA, per germline. The CDR3 contains 16 residues. The V end lost 5 bases, the J end lost 6 bases, and 20 bases lay between the germline ends. Profiling relied on immunoSEQ multiplex PCR, and the TCRdb table lists in-frame clones only, not all of them. The repertoire includes tens of thousands of clones, approximately 90% of them detected once, and under 0.75% sits in the top ten. Findings and caveats of the study: Mean expanded clone counts were higher in CD8+ than CD4+ T cells.

This rearrangement joins TRBV7-2 to TRBJ1-5, with no clear D. The sequencing here drew on CD4+ or CD8+ T cells sorted from blood, taken in a trial of the OX40 agonist ivuxolimab. This TCR was recovered from an adult with an advanced solid tumor such as melanoma, head and neck, liver or kidney cancer. In DNA, the CDR3 is TGTGCCAGCAGCCCTAAAGCCGGGCCGTGGGGTCAGCCCCAGCATTTT. It translates to CASSPKAGPWGQPQHF.